The 18 T cell receptor beta chains in this list originate from one sample, sequenced in a study of T cell responses to AZD1222 COVID-19 vaccine. The method was immunoSEQ multiplex PCR; TCRdb's version includes in-frame clones alone and lacks a portion of them. This table holds roughly 160,000 clones, roughly 89% found once. The specimen was peripheral blood, collected 28 days after the second AZD1222 dose. The receptors stem from an adult who received the AZD1222 COVID-19 vaccine.

This chain uses TRBV15 with TRBJ2-7, with D tentatively TRBD1 (6 bases). CDR3 size: 15 residues. Germline values: CDR1 LNHNV, CDR2 YYDKDF (reference sequence). V lost 4 bases and J 1 base, leaving 14 bases between the germline ends. Written as DNA, the CDR3 is TGTGCCACCAGCAACTCATACAGGGATTCCTACGAGCAGTACTTC. Protein: CATSNSYRDSYEQYF.

The J gene is TRBJ2-1, the V gene TRBV7-9, with TRBD2 as a possible D gene (5 bases). Germline V gives CDR1 SEHNR, CDR2 FQNEAQ (reference sequence). Trimming took 8 bases from V and 8 from J, leaving 16 bases between them. The CDR3 loop spans 13 amino acids. In DNA, the CDR3 is TGTGCCAGCGGGCTTACGGGGAGCGATGAGCAGTTCTTC. Protein product: CASGLTGSDEQFF.

The chain carries TRBV3-1 (or the pseudogene TRBV3-2) and TRBJ1-1, with D maybe TRBD1 (6 bases). This CDR3 comprises 13 residues. V was pared by 2 bases and J by 4 bases, with 8 bases between. Looked up from germline, CDR1 is LGHDT and CDR2 is YNNKEL (reference sequence). The CDR3 nucleotides read TGTGCCAGCAGCCAAACAGGGCCCACTGAAGCTTTCTTT. Protein: CASSQTGPTEAFF.

The chain has TRBV7-2 and TRBJ1-5; a possible D gene is TRBD1 (5 bases). Trimming removed 2 bases at V and 7 bases at J, with 12 bases between. This CDR3 contains 14 residues. The germline CDR1 and CDR2 sequences are SGHTA and FQGNSA. The CDR3 here is CASSLTGPTQPQHF. The CDR3 region has the DNA TGTGCCAGCAGCTTAACAGGCCCCACGCAGCCCCAGCATTTT.

The chain employs TRBV10-3 and TRBJ2-7; no firm D call. Trimming left V 2 bases short and J 2 bases short, with 7 bases between. The germline V gene has CDR1 ENHRY and CDR2 SYGVKD. CDR3 length equals 13 residues. The CDR3 reads CAISEEVAYEQYF. CDR3 DNA: TGTGCCATCAGTGAGGAGGTAGCCTACGAGCAGTACTTC.

This clone turned up a few times. The chain is built from TRBV7-2 and TRBJ2-3; D may be TRBD1 (5 bases). The CDR3 has 15 amino acids. Germline V gene lookup returns CDR1 SGHTA and CDR2 FQGNSA. V was shortened by 1 base and J by 1 base, with 9 bases between the two germline ends. CDR3 region: CASSLGQFGTDTQYF. DNA for the CDR3: TGTGCCAGCAGCTTAGGACAGTTTGGCACAGATACGCAGTATTTT.

This clone was detected only once. The gene calls are TRBV6-2 or TRBV6-3 and TRBJ1-6; 7 bases align to TRBD1. Germline V gene data show CDR1 as MNHEY and CDR2 as SVGEGT. The CDR3 has 17 amino acids. The ends lost 0 bases at V and 6 bases at J; junction bases unmatched: 8. The CDR3: CASSYSTGTRLNSPLHF. The CDR3 nucleotides read TGTGCCAGCAGTTACTCGACAGGGACCAGACTTAATTCACCCCTCCACTTT.

V is TRBV6-5 and J is TRBJ1-3, with TRBD1 matching over 7 bases. Per germline, CDR1 MNHEY and CDR2 SVGAGI. The J segment lost 7 bases and the V segment lost 5 bases, leaving 11 bases of the junction unmatched. CDR3 length: 15 amino acids. This CDR3 reads CASSSPTGRRNTIYF. In DNA, the CDR3 is TGTGCCAGCAGTAGCCCGACAGGGAGACGTAACACCATATATTTT.

The V gene is TRBV7-8, the J gene TRBJ1-1; no definite D call. Trimming shortened V by 5 bases and J by 1 base, and 17 bases separated the two germline ends. The CDR3 has 16 residues. Germline lookup yields CDR1 SGHVS and CDR2 FQNEAQ. CDR3 amino acids: CASSIPPGKTNTEAFF. The CDR3 DNA reads as TGTGCCAGCAGCATACCACCGGGAAAAACGAACACTGAAGCTTTCTTT.

The V and J genes are TRBV5-1 and TRBJ1-2, with 9 positions matching TRBD1. This CDR3 is 14 amino acids long. The V gene end was trimmed by 4 bases and the J gene end by 2 bases; junction bases not matched to a gene: 3. Germline V gene data show CDR1 as SGHRS and CDR2 as YFSETQ. The CDR3 spells CASSIGQGNYGYTF. Written as DNA, the CDR3 is TGCGCCAGCAGCATTGGACAGGGGAACTATGGCTACACCTTC.

The V call is TRBV4-1, the J call TRBJ2-3, with D unresolved. The CDR3 runs to 19 residues. Germline loops: CDR1 MGHRA, CDR2 YSYEKL. Trimming removed 0 bases at V and 2 bases at J, with 21 bases between. CDR3 sequence reads: CASSQDRGPFSSYTDTQYF. In nucleotides, the CDR3 is TGCGCCAGCAGCCAAGATCGAGGCCCCTTTTCTTCCTACACAGATACGCAGTATTTT.

The genes are TRBV5-5 and TRBJ2-1, with D tentatively TRBD2 (5 bases). CDR1 and CDR2 (germline): SGHKS, YYEKEE (reference sequence). This CDR3 region has 15 residues. Between the trimmed V and J ends, which lost 0 bases and 4 bases, there was a span of 11 bases. DNA for the CDR3: TGTGCCAGCAGCTTGGCCATGGACTTTTACAATGAGCAGTTCTTC. This translates into CASSLAMDFYNEQFF.

This clone was seen just once. This rearrangement joins TRBV6-1 to TRBJ2-3; 9 bases agree with TRBD1. The CDR3 is 15 amino acids. The trim removed 2 bases at V and 5 bases at J, leaving 5 bases unmatched. The germline gives CDR1 MNHNS, CDR2 SASEGT. The CDR3 here is CASSEWDRVLDTQYF. CDR3 nucleotide sequence: TGTGCCAGCAGTGAATGGGACAGGGTATTAGATACGCAGTATTTT.

With respect to this clone: At one end the junction does not follow the germline gene, possibly because of a read error. The chain employs TRBV2 and TRBJ1-2; a possible D gene is TRBD1 (6 bases). The CDR3 is made up of 11 amino acids. CDR1 is SNHLY and CDR2 is FYNNEI in the germline V gene. Here the CDR3 DNA reads TGTGCCAGCCAAAGACCGGGGGCCGGTTTCTTC. This sequence encodes CASQRPGAGFF.

The V call is TRBV19, the J call TRBJ2-1; TRBD2 matches at 9 bases. This CDR3 region has 14 residues. The V gene end was trimmed by 7 bases and the J gene end by 13 bases; junction bases not matched to a gene: 14. The germline gives CDR1 LNHDA, CDR2 SQIVND (reference sequence). This CDR3 is CASTDRGLAAPQFF. CDR3 coding DNA: TGTGCCAGTACCGACCGGGGACTAGCTGCTCCCCAGTTCTTC.

This clone was picked up a small number of times. V and J are TRBV18 and TRBJ1-6, with 7 bases that match TRBD1. This CDR3 comprises 14 residues. Germline V gene data show CDR1 as KGHSH and CDR2 as LQKENI. With V trimmed by 2 bases and J by 8 bases, 3 bases remained unmatched. The CDR3 DNA follows: TGTGCCAGCTCACCAGCCAGGGGGGATTCACCCCTCCACTTT. Translated: CASSPARGDSPLHF.

The chain couples TRBV2 to TRBJ2-7; TRBD2 matches at 8 bases. The CDR3 totals 12 residues. After removal of 11 bases from V and 6 bases from J, the junction contained 9 bases not matched to a gene. Germline CDR1 reads SNHLY; CDR2 reads FYNNEI. Written as DNA, the CDR3 is TGTGCCCGGGGGGGGCAGACCCCCGAGCAGTACTTC. It translates to CARGGQTPEQYF.

The rearrangement joins TRBV20-1 to TRBJ2-5; D not certain. Germline V lookup: CDR1 DFQATT, CDR2 SNEGSKA (reference sequence). V was shortened by 3 bases and J by 11 bases, with 10 bases between the two germline ends. CDR3 size: 10 residues. The CDR3 reads CSARRHHQYF. CDR3 DNA: TGCAGTGCTAGGCGCCATCATCAGTACTTC.